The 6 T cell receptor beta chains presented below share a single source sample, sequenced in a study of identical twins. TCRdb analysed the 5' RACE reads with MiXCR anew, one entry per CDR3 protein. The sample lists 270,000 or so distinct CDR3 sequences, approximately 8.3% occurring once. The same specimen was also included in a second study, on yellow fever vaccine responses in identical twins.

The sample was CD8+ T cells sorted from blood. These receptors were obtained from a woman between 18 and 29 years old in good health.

CDR3 coding DNA: TGTGCCAGCAGTTACTCGACCCTAGTTGGGGACAATGAGCAGTTCTTC. Protein: CASSYSTLVGDNEQFF. The chain is built from TRBV6-2 or TRBV6-3 and TRBJ2-1; D ambiguous. There are 16 residues in the CDR3. V lost 0 bases to trimming and J lost 5 bases, with 14 bases between them. Germline CDR1 MNHEY, CDR2 SVGEGT.

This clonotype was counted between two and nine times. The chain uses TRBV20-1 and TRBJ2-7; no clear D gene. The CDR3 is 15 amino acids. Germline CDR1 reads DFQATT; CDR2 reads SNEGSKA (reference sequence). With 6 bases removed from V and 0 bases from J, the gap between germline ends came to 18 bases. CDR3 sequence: CSAKSTARSSYEQYF. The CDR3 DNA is TGCAGTGCGAAAAGCACAGCCCGGAGCTCCTACGAGCAGTACTTC.

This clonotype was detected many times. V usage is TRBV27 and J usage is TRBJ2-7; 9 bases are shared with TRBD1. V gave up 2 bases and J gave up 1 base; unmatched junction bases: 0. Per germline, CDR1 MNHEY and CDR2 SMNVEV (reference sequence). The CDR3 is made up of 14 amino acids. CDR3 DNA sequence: TGTGCCAGCAGTTTAGGGACAGGGTCCTACGAGCAGTACTTC. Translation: CASSLGTGSYEQYF.

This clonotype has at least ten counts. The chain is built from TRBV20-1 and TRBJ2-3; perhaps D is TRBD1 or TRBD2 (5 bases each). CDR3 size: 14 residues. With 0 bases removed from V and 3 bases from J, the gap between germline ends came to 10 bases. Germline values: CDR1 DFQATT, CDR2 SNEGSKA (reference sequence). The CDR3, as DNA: TGCAGTGCTAGAGATCTGGGACCGACAGATACGCAGTATTTT. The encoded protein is CSARDLGPTDTQYF.

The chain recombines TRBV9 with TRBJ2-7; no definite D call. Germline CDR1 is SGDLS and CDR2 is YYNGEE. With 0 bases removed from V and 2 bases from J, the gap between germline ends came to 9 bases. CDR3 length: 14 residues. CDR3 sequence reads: CASSVGVSPYEQYF. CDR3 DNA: TGTGCCAGCAGCGTAGGGGTGAGCCCCTACGAGCAGTACTTC.

The CDR3 DNA reads as TGTGCCAGCACCTCCCCGACAGGCTCCTACAATGAGCAGTTCTTC. As protein: CASTSPTGSYNEQFF. The chain combines TRBV7-9 with TRBJ2-1, with D perhaps matching TRBD1 (6 bases). This CDR3 comprises 15 residues. The V gene lost 7 bases and the J gene lost 0 bases, with 13 bases spanning the gap. The germline V gene encodes CDR1 SEHNR and CDR2 FQNEAQ (reference sequence).